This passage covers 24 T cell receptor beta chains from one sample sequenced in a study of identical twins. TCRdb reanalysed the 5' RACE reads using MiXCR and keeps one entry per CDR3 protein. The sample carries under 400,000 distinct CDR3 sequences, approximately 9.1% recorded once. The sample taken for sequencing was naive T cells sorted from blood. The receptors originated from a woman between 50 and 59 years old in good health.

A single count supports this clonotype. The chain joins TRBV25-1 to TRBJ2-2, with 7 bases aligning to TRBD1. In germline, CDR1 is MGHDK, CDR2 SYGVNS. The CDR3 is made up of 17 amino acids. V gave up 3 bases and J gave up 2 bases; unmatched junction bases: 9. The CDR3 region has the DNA TGTGCCAGCAGTGATCCCCGACAGGGCATAAACACCGGGGAGCTGTTTTTT. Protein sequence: CASSDPRQGINTGELFF.

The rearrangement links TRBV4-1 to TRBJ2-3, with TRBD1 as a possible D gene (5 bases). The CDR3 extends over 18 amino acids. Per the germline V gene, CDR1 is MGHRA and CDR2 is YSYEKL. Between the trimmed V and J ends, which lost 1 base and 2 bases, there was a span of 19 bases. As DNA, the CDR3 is TGCGCCAGCAGCCAAGGCACCAGGGTTAACCCCCACACAGATACGCAGTATTTT. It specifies CASSQGTRVNPHTDTQYF.

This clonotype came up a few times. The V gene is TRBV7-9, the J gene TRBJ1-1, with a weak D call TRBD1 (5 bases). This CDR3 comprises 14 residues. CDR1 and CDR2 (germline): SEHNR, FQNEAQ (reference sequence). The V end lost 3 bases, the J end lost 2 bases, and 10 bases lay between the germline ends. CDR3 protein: CASSFRQINTEAFF. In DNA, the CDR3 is TGTGCCAGCAGCTTCAGACAGATAAACACTGAAGCTTTCTTT.

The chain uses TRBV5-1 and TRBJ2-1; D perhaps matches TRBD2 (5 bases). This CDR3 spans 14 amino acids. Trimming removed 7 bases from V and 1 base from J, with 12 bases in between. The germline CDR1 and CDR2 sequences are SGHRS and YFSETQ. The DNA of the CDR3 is TGCGCCAGCTCCCACGGAGGATCCTACAATGAGCAGTTCTTC. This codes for CASSHGGSYNEQFF.

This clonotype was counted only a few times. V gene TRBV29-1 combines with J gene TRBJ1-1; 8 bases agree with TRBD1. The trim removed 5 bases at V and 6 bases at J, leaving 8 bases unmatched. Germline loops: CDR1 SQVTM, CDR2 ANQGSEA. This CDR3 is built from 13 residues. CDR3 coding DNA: TGCAGCGTTTGGGACAGGACGCACTCTGAAGCTTTCTTT. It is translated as CSVWDRTHSEAFF.

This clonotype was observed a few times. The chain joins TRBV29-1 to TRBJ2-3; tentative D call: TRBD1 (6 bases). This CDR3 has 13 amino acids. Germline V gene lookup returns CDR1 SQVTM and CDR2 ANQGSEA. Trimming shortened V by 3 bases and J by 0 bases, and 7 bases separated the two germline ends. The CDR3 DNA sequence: TGCAGCGTTGACGGGACAAGCACAGATACGCAGTATTTT. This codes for CSVDGTSTDTQYF.

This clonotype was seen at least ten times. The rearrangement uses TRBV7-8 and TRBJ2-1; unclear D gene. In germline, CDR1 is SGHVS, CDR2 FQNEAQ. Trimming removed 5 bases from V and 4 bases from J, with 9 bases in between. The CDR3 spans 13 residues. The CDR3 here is CASSALNYNEQFF. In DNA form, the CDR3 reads TGTGCCAGCAGCGCTCTAAATTACAATGAGCAGTTCTTC.

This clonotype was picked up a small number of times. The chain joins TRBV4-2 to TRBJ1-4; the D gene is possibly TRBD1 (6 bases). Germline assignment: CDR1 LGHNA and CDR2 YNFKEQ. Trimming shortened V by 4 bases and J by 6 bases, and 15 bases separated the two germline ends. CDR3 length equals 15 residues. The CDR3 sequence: CASSRVQGGDEKLFF. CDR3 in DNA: TGTGCCAGCAGCCGAGTACAGGGAGGGGATGAAAAACTGTTTTTT.

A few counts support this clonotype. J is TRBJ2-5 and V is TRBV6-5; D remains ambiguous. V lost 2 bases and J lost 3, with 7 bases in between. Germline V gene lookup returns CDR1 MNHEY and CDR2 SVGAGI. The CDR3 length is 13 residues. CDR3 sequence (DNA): TGTGCCAGCAGTTACGACCCAGAAGAGACCCAGTACTTC. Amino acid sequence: CASSYDPEETQYF.

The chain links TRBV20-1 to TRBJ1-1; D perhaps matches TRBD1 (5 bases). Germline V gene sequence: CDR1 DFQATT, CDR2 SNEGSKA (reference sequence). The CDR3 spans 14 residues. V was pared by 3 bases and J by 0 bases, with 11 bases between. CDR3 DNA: TGCAGTGCTAGCAGGGCGGGCGTGAACACTGAAGCTTTCTTT. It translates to CSASRAGVNTEAFF.

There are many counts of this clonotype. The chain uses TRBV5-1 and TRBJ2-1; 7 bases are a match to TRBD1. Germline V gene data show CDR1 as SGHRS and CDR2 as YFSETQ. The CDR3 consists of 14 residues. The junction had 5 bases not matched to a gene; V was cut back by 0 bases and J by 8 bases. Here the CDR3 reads CASSLGQGWDEQFF. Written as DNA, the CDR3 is TGCGCCAGCAGCTTGGGACAGGGTTGGGATGAGCAGTTCTTC.

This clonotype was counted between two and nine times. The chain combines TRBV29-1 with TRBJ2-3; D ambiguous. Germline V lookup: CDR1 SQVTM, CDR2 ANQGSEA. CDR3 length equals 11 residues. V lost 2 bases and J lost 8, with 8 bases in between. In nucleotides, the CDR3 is TGCAGCGTTGAACTAGAAATTACGCAGTATTTT. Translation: CSVELEITQYF.

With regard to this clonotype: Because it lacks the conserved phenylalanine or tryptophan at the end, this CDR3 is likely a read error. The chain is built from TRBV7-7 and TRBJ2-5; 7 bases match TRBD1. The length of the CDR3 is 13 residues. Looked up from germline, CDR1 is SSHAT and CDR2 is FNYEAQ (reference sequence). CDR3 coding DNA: TGTGCTAGCAGCGTACAGGGGACAGAGACCCAGTACTAC. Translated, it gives CASSVQGTETQYY.

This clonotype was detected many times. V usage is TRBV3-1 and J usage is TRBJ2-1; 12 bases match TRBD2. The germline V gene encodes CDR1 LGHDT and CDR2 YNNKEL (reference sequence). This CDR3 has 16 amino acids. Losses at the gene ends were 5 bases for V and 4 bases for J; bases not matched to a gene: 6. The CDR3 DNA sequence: TGTGCCAGCAGCTTCTGGACTAGCGGGATTTACAATGAGCAGTTCTTC. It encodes CASSFWTSGIYNEQFF.

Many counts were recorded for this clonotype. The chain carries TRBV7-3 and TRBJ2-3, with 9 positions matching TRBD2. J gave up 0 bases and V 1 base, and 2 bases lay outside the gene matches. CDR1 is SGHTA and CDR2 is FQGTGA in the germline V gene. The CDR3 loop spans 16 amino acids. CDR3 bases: TGTGCCAGCAGCTTAAAAGCGGGAGGAAGCACAGATACGCAGTATTTT. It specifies CASSLKAGGSTDTQYF.

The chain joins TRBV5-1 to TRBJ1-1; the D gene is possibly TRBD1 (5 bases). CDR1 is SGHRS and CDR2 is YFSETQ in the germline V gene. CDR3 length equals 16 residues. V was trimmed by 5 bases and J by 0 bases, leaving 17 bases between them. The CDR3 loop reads CASRPGTATMNTEAFF. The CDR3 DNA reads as TGCGCCAGCAGACCTGGGACGGCGACCATGAACACTGAAGCTTTCTTT.

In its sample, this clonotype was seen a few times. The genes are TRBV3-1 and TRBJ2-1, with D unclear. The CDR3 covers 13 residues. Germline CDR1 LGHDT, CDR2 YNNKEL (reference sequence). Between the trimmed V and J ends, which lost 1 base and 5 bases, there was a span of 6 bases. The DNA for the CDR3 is TGTGCCAGCAGCCAAGTACCGAACAATGAGCAGTTCTTC. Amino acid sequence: CASSQVPNNEQFF.

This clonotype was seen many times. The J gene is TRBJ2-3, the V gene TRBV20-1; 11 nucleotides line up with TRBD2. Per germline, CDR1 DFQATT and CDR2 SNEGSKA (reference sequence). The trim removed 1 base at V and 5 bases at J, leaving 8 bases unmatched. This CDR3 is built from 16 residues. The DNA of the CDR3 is TGCAGTGCTAGAGGATTACTAGCGGGAGTTTTAGATACGCAGTATTTT. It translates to CSARGLLAGVLDTQYF.

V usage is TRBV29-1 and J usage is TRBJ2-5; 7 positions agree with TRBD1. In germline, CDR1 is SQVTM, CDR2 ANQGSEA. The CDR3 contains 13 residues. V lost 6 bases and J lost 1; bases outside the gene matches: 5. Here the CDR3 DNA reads TGCAGCGTGGGGGACAGTCTCCAAGAGACCCAGTACTTC. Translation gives CSVGDSLQETQYF.

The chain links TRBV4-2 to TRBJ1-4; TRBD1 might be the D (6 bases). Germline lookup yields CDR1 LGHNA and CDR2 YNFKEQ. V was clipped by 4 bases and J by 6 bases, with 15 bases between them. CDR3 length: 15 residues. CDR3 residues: CASSPEDSRDEKLFF. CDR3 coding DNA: TGTGCCAGCAGCCCAGAGGACAGCAGAGATGAAAAACTGTTTTTT.

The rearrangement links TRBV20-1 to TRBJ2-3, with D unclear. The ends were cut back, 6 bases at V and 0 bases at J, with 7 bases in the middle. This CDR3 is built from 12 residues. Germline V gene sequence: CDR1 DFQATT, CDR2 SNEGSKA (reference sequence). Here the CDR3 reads CSANPSTDTQYF. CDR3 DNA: TGCAGTGCAAATCCTAGCACAGATACGCAGTATTTT.

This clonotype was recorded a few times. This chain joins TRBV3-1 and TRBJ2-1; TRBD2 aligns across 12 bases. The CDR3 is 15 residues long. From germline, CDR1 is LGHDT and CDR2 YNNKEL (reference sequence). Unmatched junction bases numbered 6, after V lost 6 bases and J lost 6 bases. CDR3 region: CASSPSSGGGNEQFF. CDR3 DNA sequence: TGTGCCAGCAGTCCTTCTAGCGGGGGGGGCAATGAGCAGTTCTTC.

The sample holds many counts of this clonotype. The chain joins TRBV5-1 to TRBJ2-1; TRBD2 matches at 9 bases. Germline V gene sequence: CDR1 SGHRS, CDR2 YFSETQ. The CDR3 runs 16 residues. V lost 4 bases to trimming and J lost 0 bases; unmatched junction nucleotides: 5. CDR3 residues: CASSISGRLSYNEQFF. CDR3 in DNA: TGCGCCAGCAGCATCAGCGGGAGGCTCTCCTACAATGAGCAGTTCTTC.

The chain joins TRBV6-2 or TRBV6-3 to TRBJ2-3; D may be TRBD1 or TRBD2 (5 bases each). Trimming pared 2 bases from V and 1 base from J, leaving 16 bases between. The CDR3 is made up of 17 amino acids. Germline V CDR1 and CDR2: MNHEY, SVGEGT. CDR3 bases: TGTGCCAGCAGTTACGGGTCGGGGTTGGGGCGCACAGATACGCAGTATTTT. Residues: CASSYGSGLGRTDTQYF.